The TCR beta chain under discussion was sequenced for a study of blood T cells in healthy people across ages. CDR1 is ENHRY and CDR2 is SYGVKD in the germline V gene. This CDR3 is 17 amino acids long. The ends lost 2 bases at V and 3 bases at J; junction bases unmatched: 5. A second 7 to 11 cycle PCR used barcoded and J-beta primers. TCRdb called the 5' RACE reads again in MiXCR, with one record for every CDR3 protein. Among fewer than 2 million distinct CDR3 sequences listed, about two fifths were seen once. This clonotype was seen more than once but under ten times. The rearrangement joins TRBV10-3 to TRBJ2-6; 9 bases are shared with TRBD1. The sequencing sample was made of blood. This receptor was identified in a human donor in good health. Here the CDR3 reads CAISENRGLSGANVLTF. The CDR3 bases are TGTGCCATCAGTGAGAACAGGGGGCTGAGTGGGGCCAACGTCCTGACTTTC.